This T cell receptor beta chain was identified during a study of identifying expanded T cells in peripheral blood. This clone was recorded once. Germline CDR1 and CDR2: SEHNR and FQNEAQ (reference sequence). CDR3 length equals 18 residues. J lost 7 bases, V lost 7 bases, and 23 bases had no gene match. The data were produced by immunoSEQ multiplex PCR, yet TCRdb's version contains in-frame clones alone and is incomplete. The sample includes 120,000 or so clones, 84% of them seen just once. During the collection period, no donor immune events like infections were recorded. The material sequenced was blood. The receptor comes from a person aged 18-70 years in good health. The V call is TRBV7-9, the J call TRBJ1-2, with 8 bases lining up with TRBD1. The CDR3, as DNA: TGTGCCAGCAACAGGGGGGCCTCGGGACGGCGAATAGCGGGTGGCTACACCTTC. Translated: CASNRGASGRRIAGGYTF.